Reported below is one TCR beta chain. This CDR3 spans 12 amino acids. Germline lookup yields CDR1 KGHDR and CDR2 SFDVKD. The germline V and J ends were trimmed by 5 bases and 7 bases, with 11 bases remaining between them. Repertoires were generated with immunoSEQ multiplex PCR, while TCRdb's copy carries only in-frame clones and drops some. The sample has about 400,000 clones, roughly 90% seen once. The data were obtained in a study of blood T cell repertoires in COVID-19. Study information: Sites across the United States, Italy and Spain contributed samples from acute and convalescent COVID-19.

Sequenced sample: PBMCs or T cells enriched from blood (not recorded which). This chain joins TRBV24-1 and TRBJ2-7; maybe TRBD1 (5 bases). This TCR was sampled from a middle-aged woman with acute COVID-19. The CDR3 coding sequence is TGTGCCACCAGTGTAGAAGGGGTTGAGCAGTACTTC. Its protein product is CATSVEGVEQYF.